This TCR beta chain was obtained from a study of T cell responses to AZD1222 COVID-19 vaccine. Trimming at V came to 5 bases and at J to 7 bases, leaving 13 bases not matched to a gene. The CDR3 is 17 amino acids. Germline V lookup: CDR1 SGHTA, CDR2 FQGNSA. Generated by immunoSEQ multiplex PCR, the TCRdb table keeps only in-frame clones and is missing some. The sample yields more than 150,000 clones, 88% seen once. The V and J genes are TRBV7-2 and TRBJ2-1, with 11 bases fitting TRBD2. The sequenced sample was peripheral blood, obtained 28 days after the second AZD1222 dose. This clonotype was sampled from an adult who received the AZD1222 COVID-19 vaccine. The chain's CDR3 is CASSRRVVAGGWNEQFF. The DNA for the CDR3 is TGTGCCAGCAGCCGCAGGGTCGTAGCGGGAGGGTGGAATGAGCAGTTCTTC.